Included here is one T cell receptor beta chain sequence, with context. The antigen is not known. Two oligonucleotides, mixed equimolar, formed the beta constant-region primer covering TRBC1 and TRBC2. Ligated cDNA was amplified by four rounds of PCR with nested alpha and beta constant-region primers and SP2. TCRdb passed the UMI-ligation and nested PCR reads through MiXCR, listing each CDR3 protein once. The profile covers about 90,000 distinct CDR3 sequences, with about 11% appearing a single time and 0.13% taken by the ten largest. CMV status came from CD4+ T cell IFNgamma after overnight CMV lysate stimulation of fresh PBMCs. These data belong to a study of naive and memory T cell subsets. Findings of the study overall: Diversity fell and Gini index rose from naive through CM, EM, EMRA. Naive and memory subsets had different power law exponents for TCR abundance. A few larger clonotypes appeared in naive repertoires, especially CD8, possibly memory cells re-expressing CD45RA. Over 90% of naive TCR sequences appeared only once, unlike memory subsets.

The CDR3 totals 16 residues. Germline V gene sequence: CDR1 LNHNV, CDR2 YYDKDF (reference sequence). Trimming took 1 base from V and 1 from J, leaving 13 bases between them. V is TRBV15 and J is TRBJ2-5, with a tentative D call TRBD1 (6 bases). This sequence was found in a human donor in good health. Input material: naive CD4+ T cells from blood. The CDR3 protein is CATSRVASRGQETQYF. The CDR3 coding sequence is TGTGCCACCAGCAGAGTCGCTTCCAGGGGCCAAGAGACCCAGTACTTC.